The 14 T cell receptor beta chains below were found in one sample sequenced in a study of T cells in severe cutaneous drug reactions. Bulk and single-cell libraries used iRepertoire multiplex PCR with TCR subtype-specific primers. TCRdb re-called the multiplex PCR reads and shows each CDR3 protein once, DNA omitted. The repertoire table contains about 5,500 distinct CDR3 sequences. The donors had carbamazepine-induced Stevens-Johnson syndrome or toxic epidermal necrolysis. The sequenced sample was PBMCs. The source is a human donor with a severe cutaneous adverse drug reaction.

By frequency, this clonotype is medium-sized. The J gene is TRBJ2-7, the V gene TRBV4-3; TCRdb designates TRBD2, a call that cannot be tested without DNA. CDR3 length: 19 amino acids. CDR1 and CDR2 from the germline V gene are LGHNA and YSLEER. The CDR3 loop is CASSQALGLAGGQSYEQYF.

This sequence joins TRBV6-2 or TRBV6-3 and TRBJ2-1; there is no DNA to check the TCRdb D call of TRBD1. The CDR3 loop spans 14 amino acids. Per germline, CDR1 MNHEY and CDR2 SVGEGT. CDR3 in amino acids: CASTPGPGGAEQFF.

V usage is TRBV7-2 and J usage is TRBJ2-1; TCRdb designates TRBD1, a call that cannot be tested without DNA. Germline-derived CDR1 and CDR2 are SGHTA and FQGNSA. The CDR3 loop spans 16 amino acids. The CDR3 loop is CASRIFSGGTRDEQFF.

According to its frequency, this clonotype is medium-sized. The gene calls are TRBV7-6 and TRBJ2-1; TCRdb's D call, TRBD1, is unchecked because there is no DNA. CDR1 SGHVS and CDR2 FNYEAQ come from the germline V gene. The CDR3 loop spans 16 amino acids. Here the CDR3 reads CASSTARGGAYNEQFF.

The chain uses TRBV2 and TRBJ1-5. Germline values: CDR1 SNHLY, CDR2 FYNNEI. CDR3 length equals 14 residues. CDR3 amino acids: CASSDRGLGQPQHF.

The chain uses TRBV7-2 and TRBJ1-1. The CDR3 length is 14 residues. Germline V gene data show CDR1 as SGHTA and CDR2 as FQGNSA. This chain's CDR3 is CASSSRVRNTEAFF. The whole variable domain, filled in from reference TRBV7-2 and TRBJ1-1, reads GAGVSQSPSNKVTEKGKDVELRCDPISGHTALYWYRQSLGQGLEFLIYFQGNSAPDKSGLPSDRFSAERTGGSVSTLTIQRTQQEDSAVYLCASSSRVRNTEAFFGQGTRLTVV.

The gene calls are TRBV2 and TRBJ1-1. This CDR3 region has 15 residues. In germline, CDR1 is SNHLY, CDR2 FYNNEI. CDR3 in amino acids: CASSSGERAGTEAFF.

The V and J genes are TRBV4-2 and TRBJ2-2; as DNA is missing, the TRBD1 call by TCRdb cannot be tested. This CDR3 is 17 amino acids long. Germline V gene sequence: CDR1 LGHNA, CDR2 YNFKEQ. The CDR3 protein is CASSQDFTGGTTGELFF.

This sequence joins TRBV14 and TRBJ2-1; as DNA is missing, the TRBD2 call by TCRdb cannot be tested. CDR1 and CDR2 from the germline V gene are SGHDN and FVKESK. The length of the CDR3 is 16 residues. CDR3 protein: CASSQGKWRRGDEQFF.

By frequency, this clonotype registers medium-sized. The chain combines TRBV4-1 with TRBJ2-3; TCRdb's D gene call, TRBD2, goes unchecked for lack of DNA. Germline CDR1 reads MGHRA; CDR2 reads YSYEKL. The CDR3 runs to 16 residues. The CDR3 region is CASSQEGGRAKDTQYF.

Frequency places this clonotype as medium-sized. This chain connects TRBV28 to TRBJ2-7; no DNA is available, so the TRBD2 call from TCRdb remains unchecked. The germline V gene encodes CDR1 MDHEN and CDR2 SYDVKM. The CDR3 totals 15 residues. The CDR3: CASRGGLLGGYEQYF. Full variable domain (outside the CDR3, taken from reference TRBV28 and TRBJ2-7): DVKVTQSSRYLVKRTGEKVFLECVQDMDHENMFWYRQDPGLGLRLIYFSYDVKMKEKGDIPEGYSVSREKKERFSLILESASTNQTSMYLCASRGGLLGGYEQYFGPGTRLTVT.

This sequence joins TRBV11-3 and TRBJ2-3; with no DNA, the TCRdb D assignment of TRBD1 cannot be verified. CDR3 length equals 14 residues. Germline assignment: CDR1 SGHNT and CDR2 YENEEA. The CDR3 region is CASSLEGGADTQYF. Filled out from reference TRBV11-3 and TRBJ2-3, the complete variable domain reads EAGVVQSPRYKIIEKKQPVAFWCNPISGHNTLYWYLQNLGQGPELLIRYENEEAVDDSQLPKDRFSAERLKGVDSTLKIQPAELGDSAVYLCASSLEGGADTQYFGPGTRLTVL.

This chain connects TRBV20-1 to TRBJ2-2. The germline V gene has CDR1 DFQATT and CDR2 SNEGSKA (reference sequence). This CDR3 contains 14 residues. The CDR3 protein is CSARDSQDTGELFF.

Frequency places this clonotype as medium-sized. The chain uses TRBV24-1 and TRBJ1-4; the TRBD1 assignment by TCRdb is unverifiable without DNA. This CDR3 is 15 amino acids long. Germline V gene sequence: CDR1 KGHDR, CDR2 SFDVKD. CDR3 in amino acids: CATSDNKGANEKLFF.